Sequencing of this TCR beta chain was carried out in a study of identical twins. Overall study findings and caveats: Memory repertoires showed no such pattern, whereas abundant cord blood beta clonotypes carried fewer insertions.

There are 17 residues in the CDR3. V was clipped by 6 bases and J by 2 bases, with 19 bases between them. The germline V gene encodes CDR1 SEHNR and CDR2 FQNEAQ (reference sequence). TCRdb independently ran MiXCR on the 5' RACE reads; one entry per CDR3 protein. The top ten clones hold more than 6.5% of a sample with about 150,000 distinct CDR3 sequences, roughly 3.5% of them seen once. This clonotype was found many times. The antigen is undetermined. This sequence was found in a man between 18 and 35 years old in good health. Sample: memory T cells sorted from blood. The chain uses TRBV7-9 and TRBJ2-2, with a weak D call TRBD2 (6 bases). In nucleotides, the CDR3 is TGTGCCAGCAGTGATTCTCCGGGACTCCTTAACACCGGGGAGCTGTTTTTT. Encoded protein: CASSDSPGLLNTGELFF. The whole variable domain, remainder taken from reference TRBV7-9 and TRBJ2-2, is DTGVSQNPRHKITKRGQNVTFRCDPISEHNRLYWYRQTLGQGPEFLTYFQNEAQLEKSRLLSDRFSAERPKGSFSTLEIQRTEQGDSAMYLCASSDSPGLLNTGELFFGEGSRLTVL.